The 16 T cell receptor beta chains below come from one sample, sequenced in a study of blood T cells in healthy people across ages. Together with a sample-barcoded 5' primer, a J-beta primer mix was included in a second PCR lasting about 7 to 11 cycles. TCRdb used MiXCR to reprocess the 5' RACE reads, holding one entry per CDR3 protein. The repertoire holds 730,000 or so distinct CDR3 sequences, with 40% to 45% as singletons. The sequenced sample consisted of blood. All receptors come from a man aged 80 or over in good health.

The chain carries TRBV2 and TRBJ2-7; 8 nucleotides match TRBD2. The CDR3 loop spans 13 amino acids. The germline V gene has CDR1 SNHLY and CDR2 FYNNEI. V lost 8 bases and J lost 2; bases outside the gene matches: 5. The CDR3 DNA reads as TGTGCCAGCGATACGGGGGGGACCTACGAGCAGTACTTC. Amino acids: CASDTGGTYEQYF.

This sequence joins TRBV6-5 and TRBJ2-1; either TRBD1 or TRBD2 may fit D (5 bases each). In germline, CDR1 is MNHEY, CDR2 SVGAGI. CDR3 length equals 14 residues. Trimming removed 0 bases from V and 13 bases from J, with 16 bases in between. The CDR3 reads CASSYSSGRETQFF. CDR3 nucleotide sequence: TGTGCCAGCAGTTACTCGTCAGGGAGAGAGACCCAGTTCTTC.

V and J are TRBV4-1 and TRBJ2-1; D possibly corresponds to TRBD2 (6 bases). Trimming stripped 0 bases from V and 6 bases from J, with 24 bases between. Per the germline V gene, CDR1 is MGHRA and CDR2 is YSYEKL. The CDR3 has 19 residues. The CDR3 region has the DNA TGCGCCAGCAGCCAAGACAGAACCGAGTTGTGGGGGGTCAGCAATGAGCAGTTCTTC. Translated: CASSQDRTELWGVSNEQFF.

This clonotype was seen a few times. The chain combines TRBV9 with TRBJ2-7, with TRBD2 identical over 7 bases. The CDR3 spans 15 residues. CDR1 SGDLS and CDR2 YYNGEE come from the germline V gene. With V trimmed by 3 bases and J by 2 bases, 8 bases remained unmatched. The CDR3 DNA follows: TGTGCCAGCAGCGAACTCCCGGGGGGACCCTACGAGCAGTACTTC. Protein sequence: CASSELPGGPYEQYF.

J is TRBJ2-5 and V is TRBV28, with 11 bases matching TRBD2. Germline CDR1 is MDHEN and CDR2 is SYDVKM. V shed 4 bases and J 1 base; nucleotides not matched to a gene: 17. CDR3 length: 20 amino acids. For the CDR3, the DNA is TGTGCCAGCAGTTCCGGGTGGGGGCGACTAGCGGGGAAACCCCAAGAGACCCAGTACTTC. The encoded protein is CASSSGWGRLAGKPQETQYF.

V gene TRBV28 combines with J gene TRBJ2-1; perhaps TRBD1 as D (6 bases). The end of the DNA fits TRBJ2-7 better, so the J call may be wrong. CDR1 is MDHEN and CDR2 is SYDVKM in the germline V gene. The CDR3 length is 15 residues. CDR3 residues: CASSRRQVAYNEQYF. Here the CDR3 DNA reads TGTGCCAGCAGTCGCCGACAGGTCGCCTACAATGAGCAGTACTTC.

J is TRBJ2-3 and V is TRBV6-2 or TRBV6-3; 9 bases map to TRBD2. The CDR3 is 16 residues long. The junction had 13 bases not matched to a gene; V was cut back by 8 bases and J by 4 bases. CDR1 and CDR2 from the germline V gene are MNHEY and SVGEGT. CDR3 DNA sequence: TGTGCCAGCGCTTCGAGACCAGCGGGAGGAGCAGATACGCAGTATTTT. The encoded protein is CASASRPAGGADTQYF.

The chain carries TRBV7-2 and TRBJ2-4; D may correspond to TRBD1 or TRBD2 (5 bases each). The CDR3 covers 12 residues. The V gene's germline CDR1 is SGHTA and CDR2 FQGNSA. V was cut by 0 bases and J by 13 bases, with 10 bases left in between. CDR3: CASSLAQEGQYF. The CDR3 coding sequence is TGTGCCAGCAGCTTAGCGCAAGAGGGGCAGTACTTC.

This clonotype was seen a handful of times. The chain uses TRBV4-2 and TRBJ1-6; 8 nucleotides line up with TRBD1. CDR1 is LGHNA, CDR2 YNFKEQ, per germline. This CDR3 spans 15 amino acids. The V gene end was trimmed by 0 bases and the J gene end by 11 bases; junction bases not matched to a gene: 6. CDR3 region: CASSQESQGGAPLHF. In DNA form, the CDR3 reads TGTGCCAGCAGCCAAGAATCACAGGGGGGTGCACCCCTCCACTTT.

This clonotype was counted a few times. The chain couples TRBV7-2 to TRBJ1-2, with D maybe TRBD1 (6 bases). This CDR3 is built from 16 residues. Germline CDR1 reads SGHTA; CDR2 reads FQGNSA. V shed 4 bases and J shed 3 bases, with 18 bases lying between them. DNA for the CDR3: TGTGCCAGCAGCTCACAGTTGGCACAGGGCTACTATGGCTACACCTTC. This codes for CASSSQLAQGYYGYTF.

The gene calls are TRBV4-3 and TRBJ2-1; D is ambiguous. V was cut by 4 bases and J by 3 bases, with 16 bases left in between. The CDR3 sequence is 16 residues long. CDR1 and CDR2 from the germline V gene are LGHNA and YSLEER. CDR3: CASSPQPRASYNEQFF. CDR3 DNA sequence: TGCGCCAGCAGCCCCCAACCCAGAGCGAGCTACAATGAGCAGTTCTTC.

The chain has TRBV11-2 and TRBJ2-7; D may be TRBD1 (6 bases). This CDR3 has 17 amino acids. From germline, CDR1 is SGHAT and CDR2 FQNNGV. The V end was cut by 5 bases, the J end by 0 bases, with 20 bases between. CDR3 sequence (DNA): TGTGCCAGCAGCGAGCGAGAGACAACAGGGAGCTCCTACGAGCAGTACTTC. Translating gives CASSERETTGSSYEQYF.

As concerns this clonotype: A clone one base away is much larger, so this may be a read error. The chain has TRBV12-3 or TRBV12-4 and TRBJ2-5; 10 nucleotides agree with TRBD1. The J call may be faulty, since TRBJ2-1 better matches the DNA end. The CDR3 has 15 residues. The CDR3 is CASSPGTGVQETQFF. The CDR3 DNA sequence: TGTGCCAGCAGCCCCGGGACAGGGGTGCAAGAGACCCAGTTCTTC.

This clonotype was counted many times. The V gene is TRBV6-5, the J gene TRBJ2-2, with unresolved D. Trimming removed 7 bases from V and 2 bases from J, with 11 bases in between. The germline V gene has CDR1 MNHEY and CDR2 SVGAGI. There are 14 residues in the CDR3. The CDR3 nucleotides are TGTGCCAGCAAACCGCGGAGAAACACCGGGGAGCTGTTTTTT. Translating gives CASKPRRNTGELFF.

This clonotype was seen a handful of times. The chain couples TRBV24-1 to TRBJ2-7, with a tentative D call TRBD1 (5 bases). Trimming pared 1 base from V and 2 bases from J, leaving 8 bases between. Germline V lookup: CDR1 KGHDR, CDR2 SFDVKD. This CDR3 comprises 14 residues. This chain's CDR3 is CATSDLGAAYEQYF. DNA for the CDR3: TGTGCCACCAGTGATTTAGGGGCAGCCTACGAGCAGTACTTC.

The table lists this clonotype with a few counts. This chain uses TRBV7-2 with TRBJ2-1; possibly TRBD2 for D (5 bases). V was pared by 5 bases and J by 1 base, with 12 bases between. CDR1 and CDR2 from the germline V gene are SGHTA and FQGNSA. The CDR3 length is 15 residues. CDR3 loop: CASSAERQSYNEQFF. For the CDR3, the DNA is TGTGCCAGCAGCGCTGAGCGGCAATCCTACAATGAGCAGTTCTTC.